The 27 T cell receptor beta chains in this list originate from one sample, sequenced in a study of T cells after yellow fever vaccination. TCRdb ran MiXCR on the 5' RACE reads and lists one entry per CDR3 protein. The table records approximately 110,000 distinct CDR3 sequences, under 8.5% of them present only once. Specimen: CD4+ T cells sorted from PBMCs, collected 9 to 10 days after the first yellow fever vaccination. The receptors stem from a man between 18 and 35 years old who received the YFV17D yellow fever vaccine.

This clonotype occurred many times. The chain uses TRBV3-1 and TRBJ2-7; D is ambiguous. There are 12 residues in the CDR3. Trimming removed 4 bases at V and 9 bases at J, with 13 bases between. Germline assignment: CDR1 LGHDT and CDR2 YNNKEL (reference sequence). For the CDR3, the DNA is TGTGCCAGCAGCCTCGGACGGAGTGGGCAGTACTTC. This sequence encodes CASSLGRSGQYF.

In this sample, this clonotype turned up many times. The CDR3 DNA reads TGTGCCAGCTCACCAAACAGCAACACAGATACGCAGTATTTT. It codes for CASSPNSNTDTQYF. The chain has TRBV18 and TRBJ2-3; D not resolved. Deletions cut 2 bases from V and 2 bases from J, with 8 bases between. Germline CDR1 reads KGHSH; CDR2 reads LQKENI. The CDR3 covers 14 residues.

In its sample, this clonotype was seen many times. V and J are TRBV5-1 and TRBJ2-3; D gene ambiguous. Per the germline V gene, CDR1 is SGHRS and CDR2 is YFSETQ. This CDR3 contains 13 residues. V lost 3 bases and J lost 0, with 5 bases in between. The CDR3 region is CASSSPSTDTQYF. The CDR3, as DNA: TGCGCCAGCAGCTCCCCGAGCACAGATACGCAGTATTTT.

This clonotype was observed a few times. The J gene is TRBJ2-1, the V gene TRBV5-1; tentative D call: TRBD2 (6 bases). The CDR3 length is 13 residues. The germline gives CDR1 SGHRS, CDR2 YFSETQ. Trimming took off 2 bases at V and 5 bases at J, with 8 bases between the two ends. The CDR3 spells CASSFGGDNEQFF. DNA of the CDR3: TGCGCCAGCAGCTTTGGCGGGGACAATGAGCAGTTCTTC.

This clonotype has a count of ten or more. The chain employs TRBV5-1 and TRBJ2-3, with 8 nucleotides matching TRBD2. Germline CDR1 and CDR2: SGHRS and YFSETQ. The CDR3 runs 15 residues. Trimming took 3 bases from V and 7 from J; bases not matched to a gene: 10. The CDR3 nucleotides read TGCGCCAGCAGCTCGCGGGGGGCCGGGGGAAATACGCAGTATTTT. Translation gives CASSSRGAGGNTQYF.

A remark on this clonotype: A much larger clonotype is one base distant, so this may be a read error. Without the conserved terminal phenylalanine or tryptophan, this CDR3 likely stems from a read error. This chain uses TRBV7-2 with TRBJ1-2; the match to TRBD1 covers 7 bases. This CDR3 has 13 residues. CDR1 and CDR2 (germline): SGHTA, FQGNSA. This chain's CDR3 is CPSRTRDSYGYTY. CDR3 DNA sequence: TGTCCCAGCAGGACACGGGACAGCTATGGCTACACCTAC.

This clonotype was picked up many times. This chain uses TRBV4-3 with TRBJ2-2; 7 nucleotides line up with TRBD1. The CDR3 consists of 15 residues. V shed 0 bases and J 3 bases; nucleotides not matched to a gene: 1. Germline V gene sequence: CDR1 LGHNA, CDR2 YSLEER. CDR3 in amino acids: CASSQEQGDTGELFF. The CDR3 coding sequence is TGCGCCAGCAGCCAAGAGCAGGGGGACACCGGGGAGCTGTTTTTT.

This clonotype has just a few counts. This chain connects TRBV3-1 to TRBJ2-5; 7 nucleotides align to TRBD2. The CDR3 covers 15 residues. The trim removed 0 bases at V and 5 bases at J, leaving 6 bases unmatched. The germline V gene has CDR1 LGHDT and CDR2 YNNKEL (reference sequence). CDR3 nucleotides: TGTGCCAGCAGCCAAGATGGCGGACTAGGGGAGACCCAGTACTTC. This translates into CASSQDGGLGETQYF.

This clonotype was seen at least ten times. This rearrangement joins TRBV4-2 to TRBJ2-2; perhaps D is TRBD1 or TRBD2 (5 bases each). This CDR3 spans 15 amino acids. V lost 4 bases, J lost 9 bases, and 18 bases lay in between. The germline CDR1 and CDR2 sequences are LGHNA and YNFKEQ. The CDR3 nucleotides are TGTGCCAGCAGCCGAGAACCCAGTGGGGACCGGGAGCTGTTTTTT. Protein: CASSREPSGDRELFF.

The table lists this clonotype with many counts. The chain is built from TRBV7-2 and TRBJ2-1, with TRBD2 as a possible D gene (5 bases). From germline, CDR1 is SGHTA and CDR2 FQGNSA. The CDR3 extends over 13 amino acids. The V and J ends lost 2 bases and 12 bases respectively, with 14 bases between them. This CDR3 is CASSLNWAGLQFF. The CDR3 nucleotides read TGTGCCAGCAGCTTAAATTGGGCGGGCCTGCAGTTCTTC.

In this sample, this clonotype turned up many times. V and J are TRBV12-3 or TRBV12-4 and TRBJ1-1; D ambiguous. The CDR3 totals 14 residues. V lost 7 bases to trimming and J lost 4 bases, with 16 bases between them. DNA for the CDR3: TGTGCCAGCACCGGGTCCGCAACGAGCACTGAAGCTTTCTTT. It is translated as CASTGSATSTEAFF.

On this clonotype: A junction end diverges from the germline sequence, so it may reflect a read error. The V call is TRBV12-3 or TRBV12-4, the J call TRBJ2-5, with TRBD2 matching over 15 bases. The CDR3 sequence is 19 residues long. The CDR3 bases are TGTGCCTGCAGTTCTGGACCGGGACTAGCGGGGGGACCAGTGGAGACCCAGTACTTC. This encodes CACSSGPGLAGGPVETQYF.

There are many counts of this clonotype. V usage is TRBV7-9 and J usage is TRBJ1-2; a weak D match, TRBD1 (5 bases). The CDR3 covers 13 residues. The germline gives CDR1 SEHNR, CDR2 FQNEAQ (reference sequence). The V end lost 7 bases, the J end lost 8 bases, and 17 bases lay between the germline ends. The CDR3 sequence: CASTLGEARGYTF. For the CDR3, the DNA is TGTGCCAGCACTTTGGGGGAAGCGCGGGGCTACACCTTC.

This clonotype was counted ten times or more. The chain couples TRBV4-3 to TRBJ2-5; 8 bases agree with TRBD1. The CDR3 runs 16 residues. Germline assignment: CDR1 LGHNA and CDR2 YSLEER. Trimming at V came to 0 bases and at J to 2 bases, leaving 5 bases not matched to a gene. The CDR3 DNA follows: TGCGCCAGCAGCCAAGACGGGTACAGGGGGCAAGAGACCCAGTACTTC. This sequence encodes CASSQDGYRGQETQYF.

This clonotype appeared a few times. This chain links TRBV5-1 with TRBJ2-5; D perhaps matches TRBD2 (7 bases). V was trimmed by 6 bases and J by 5 bases, leaving 20 bases between them. The CDR3 loop spans 15 amino acids. Germline loops: CDR1 SGHRS, CDR2 YFSETQ. Here the CDR3 reads CASNLSGGRMETQYF. DNA for the CDR3: TGCGCCAGCAACCTTTCCGGGGGGCGCATGGAGACCCAGTACTTC.

As for this clonotype: At one end the junction does not follow the germline gene, possibly because of a read error. V and J are TRBV9 and TRBJ1-4; 8 nucleotides agree with TRBD1. The CDR3 runs 17 residues. Germline V gene data show CDR1 as SGDLS and CDR2 as YYNGEE. CDR3 sequence reads: CASSVVGQVIRGERLFF. CDR3 coding DNA: TGTGCCAGCAGCGTAGTGGGACAGGTGATCCGGGGTGAAAGACTGTTTTTT.

This clonotype was seen at least ten times. This rearrangement joins TRBV20-1 to TRBJ1-6; 10 bases are shared with TRBD1. Germline V gives CDR1 DFQATT, CDR2 SNEGSKA (reference sequence). CDR3 length: 14 amino acids. V was clipped by 6 bases and J by 4 bases; unmatched bases: 3. The CDR3 is CSAGQGTYNSPLHF. The CDR3 nucleotides read TGCAGTGCGGGACAGGGGACTTATAATTCACCCCTCCACTTT.

This clonotype showed up many times. This chain connects TRBV11-1 to TRBJ2-7; 7 bases map to TRBD2. Germline CDR1 is SGHAT and CDR2 is FQDESV (reference sequence). This CDR3 has 18 amino acids. V lost 3 bases, J lost 0 bases, and 14 bases stayed unmatched. The CDR3 sequence: CASSFKRRSGGSSYEQYF. CDR3 coding DNA: TGTGCCAGCAGCTTCAAACGCCGGTCCGGGGGGAGCTCCTACGAGCAGTACTTC.

The rearrangement links TRBV5-4 to TRBJ2-1; 8 bases are shared with TRBD2. The CDR3 covers 18 residues. Germline CDR1 reads SGHNT; CDR2 reads YYREEE (reference sequence). V shed 3 bases and J 6 bases; nucleotides not matched to a gene: 17. CDR3 protein: CASSSVPGAGEPPNEQFF. CDR3 sequence (DNA): TGTGCCAGCAGCTCCGTCCCGGGAGCGGGAGAACCTCCCAATGAGCAGTTCTTC.

This clonotype has a count of ten or more. The V gene is TRBV7-2, the J gene TRBJ2-1; 9 nucleotides line up with TRBD2. CDR1 SGHTA and CDR2 FQGNSA come from the germline V gene. The CDR3 loop spans 14 amino acids. Losses at the gene ends were 7 bases for V and 15 bases for J; bases not matched to a gene: 16. CDR3 loop: CASTPQRSSGSSFF. The CDR3 coding sequence is TGTGCCAGCACCCCCCAAAGGAGTAGCGGGAGTTCGTTCTTC.

This clonotype was detected many times. The genes are TRBV20-1 and TRBJ1-2; D possibly corresponds to TRBD1 (5 bases). The CDR3 sequence is 11 residues long. Trimming left V 6 bases short and J 9 bases short, with 14 bases between. Looked up from germline, CDR1 is DFQATT and CDR2 is SNEGSKA (reference sequence). This CDR3 is CSASRGESYTF. The CDR3 DNA sequence: TGCAGTGCCTCTCGGGGGGAAAGCTACACCTTC.

This clonotype turned up a few times. This chain uses TRBV9 with TRBJ2-3; maybe TRBD1 (6 bases). Deletions cut 1 base from V and 6 bases from J, with 24 bases between. The germline CDR1 and CDR2 sequences are SGDLS and YYNGEE. The CDR3 has 18 residues. The CDR3 loop reads CASSVSPPRGGGPDTQYF. The DNA for the CDR3 is TGTGCCAGCAGCGTATCACCCCCCAGGGGTGGAGGCCCGGATACGCAGTATTTT.

This clonotype came up many times. This chain uses TRBV20-1 with TRBJ2-2; D is unresolved. Trimming cost V 0 bases and J 0 bases, with 8 bases left between them. Germline assignment: CDR1 DFQATT and CDR2 SNEGSKA (reference sequence). The CDR3 is 15 residues long. DNA for the CDR3: TGCAGTGCTAGAGATTCGCGGACGAACACCGGGGAGCTGTTTTTT. It is translated as CSARDSRTNTGELFF.

Ten or more counts support this clonotype. V usage is TRBV5-1 and J usage is TRBJ2-1; D not certain. Germline values: CDR1 SGHRS, CDR2 YFSETQ. CDR3 length equals 15 residues. Trimming cost V 6 bases and J 6 bases, with 19 bases left between them. CDR3 bases: TGCGCCAGCACTTCCAACCCGGGTCCTCTCAATGAGCAGTTCTTC. Its translation: CASTSNPGPLNEQFF.

This clonotype showed up many times. This chain links TRBV12-3 or TRBV12-4 with TRBJ2-1, with TRBD2 matching over 11 bases. CDR3 size: 13 residues. V was clipped by 2 bases and J by 9 bases; unmatched bases: 0. The CDR3 sequence: CASSLLAGGEQFF. As DNA, the CDR3 is TGTGCCAGCAGTTTACTAGCGGGGGGTGAGCAGTTCTTC.

At least ten counts were recorded for this clonotype. The junction differs from germline at one of its ends, possibly a read error. This chain's CDR3 is CASRLGTASEAFF. In nucleotides, the CDR3 is TGTGCCAGCAGATTAGGGACGGCCAGTGAAGCTTTCTTT. This chain joins TRBV12-3 or TRBV12-4 and TRBJ1-1, with a tentative D call TRBD1 (5 bases). The CDR3 spans 13 residues.

This clonotype was seen many times. This chain joins TRBV20-1 and TRBJ1-6, with D tentatively TRBD1 (5 bases). This CDR3 is built from 15 residues. Germline V gene lookup returns CDR1 DFQATT and CDR2 SNEGSKA (reference sequence). Trimming cost V 0 bases and J 9 bases, with 15 bases left between them. The CDR3 coding sequence is TGCAGTGCTAGAGATTCTCCAGGGCTAGGTTCACCCCTCCACTTT. Residues: CSARDSPGLGSPLHF.